The subject of this entry is one T cell receptor (beta chain). The data were taken from a study of blood T cells in healthy people across ages. Together with a sample-barcoded 5' primer, a J-beta primer mix was included in a second PCR lasting roughly 6 to 12 cycles. TCRdb reanalysed the 5' RACE reads using MiXCR and keeps one entry per CDR3 protein. The sample lists about 570,000 distinct CDR3 sequences, 27% occurring once. This CDR3 is built from 11 residues. Trimming left V 5 bases short and J 8 bases short, with 9 bases between. The V gene's germline CDR1 is SNHLY and CDR2 FYNNEI. The sample was blood. V and J are TRBV2 and TRBJ1-2; D unclear. This TCR derives from a woman aged 70-85 years in good health. The CDR3 sequence is CASSNSGGYTF. The CDR3 DNA follows: TGTGCCAGCAGTAACTCGGGGGGCTACACCTTC.